This paragraph reports one TCR beta chain. This sample is part of a study of blood T cells in healthy people across ages. Study in general: When template switching was applied, about one barcoded beta molecule was captured per two T cells.

Together with a sample-barcoded 5' primer, a J-beta primer mix was included in a second PCR lasting about 6 to 12 cycles. In TCRdb, the 5' RACE reads were re-called with MiXCR into one record per CDR3 protein. Found here are roughly 1.4 million distinct CDR3 sequences, around 59% of them singletons; the top ten hold 6.5% to 8%. The CDR3 has 13 residues. Trimming left V 3 bases short and J 6 bases short, with 14 bases between. CDR1 is SQVTM and CDR2 is ANQGSEA in the germline V gene. Sequencing was done on a sample of blood. V gene TRBV29-1 combines with J gene TRBJ2-5; D is perhaps TRBD1 (7 bases). The source of this sequence is a young man in good health. The chain's CDR3 is CSVDLAGGKTQYF. The CDR3 DNA sequence: TGCAGCGTTGATCTCGCAGGGGGGAAGACCCAGTACTTC.